The sequence of this T cell receptor beta chain was determined in a study of T cell repertoires in cytomegalovirus infection. Study details: Public TCR beta signatures marked donors with CMV infection and the matching HLA. The study's findings and limits: It was HLA-C-restricted CMV-specific TCR beta clonotypes that dominated the response ex vivo.

TCRdb independently ran MiXCR on the reads; one entry per CDR3 protein. The table records about 500,000 distinct CDR3 sequences, around a third of them present only once. This clonotype was seen a few times. Its antigen is not identified. Per germline, CDR1 LNHDA and CDR2 SQIVND (reference sequence). The germline V and J ends were trimmed by 4 bases and 0 bases, with 10 bases remaining between them. CDR3 length: 15 residues. The sequencing used cultured PBMCs, collected from culture after CMV antigen stimulation. The source is a human donor in good health (CMV status not recorded). Some clones in this sample may be carry-over from other donors' samples. The chain joins TRBV19 to TRBJ1-5, with D possibly TRBD1 on 6 matching bases. The CDR3 sequence is CASSRGQHSNQPQHF. In nucleotides, the CDR3 is TGTGCCAGTAGTAGAGGACAGCATAGCAATCAGCCCCAGCATTTT.